This passage covers 22 T cell receptor beta chains from one sample sequenced in a study of blood T cell repertoires in COVID-19 (dated by TCRdb to the early 2020s). Libraries were made using the immunoSEQ multiplex PCR assay. TCRdb took this table from immuneACCESS and kept in-frame rearrangements with V and J called. Such tables lack part of the clones; where checked against another copy, unresolved V genes explain under half of the gap, and the rest is unexplained. For this sample there are 150,000 to 200,000 clones; 70% to 90% appear just once. The ten largest make up about 3.3% of the sample. The sample comprised peripheral blood. The receptor source for this set is a man aged 55 to 70 with acute or convalescent COVID-19.

The chain recombines TRBV4-2 with TRBJ2-5, with 10 positions matching TRBD2. The CDR3 has 16 residues. Germline CDR1 reads LGHNA; CDR2 reads YNFKEQ. J lost 1 base, V lost 1 base, and 3 bases had no gene match. Here the CDR3 reads CASSQASSGSQETQYF. CDR3 nucleotide sequence: TGTGCCAGCAGCCAAGCTTCTAGCGGGAGCCAAGAGACCCAGTACTTC.

The chain has TRBV27 and TRBJ2-3, with D perhaps matching TRBD1 (7 bases). From germline, CDR1 is MNHEY and CDR2 SMNVEV (reference sequence). This CDR3 region has 15 residues. Trimming stripped 5 bases from V and 2 bases from J, with 14 bases between. For the CDR3, the DNA is TGTGCCAGCAGTCCGCGGGACAGAAACACAGATACGCAGTATTTT. This codes for CASSPRDRNTDTQYF.

V and J are TRBV7-2 and TRBJ1-4; D unresolved. Germline V gene data show CDR1 as SGHTA and CDR2 as FQGNSA. With 1 base removed from V and 10 bases from J, the gap between germline ends came to 10 bases. This CDR3 comprises 13 residues. The CDR3 nucleotides read TGTGCCAGCAGCTTAGGGACTCTGGGAAAACTGTTTTTT. Amino acid sequence: CASSLGTLGKLFF.

This rearrangement joins TRBV28 to TRBJ1-6, with 7 bases fitting TRBD1. In germline, CDR1 is MDHEN, CDR2 SYDVKM. Unmatched junction bases numbered 5, after V lost 5 bases and J lost 7 bases. The CDR3 loop spans 14 amino acids. The CDR3 is CASSRQGGNSPLHF. In DNA, the CDR3 is TGTGCCAGCAGTCGACAGGGAGGAAATTCACCCCTCCACTTT. The full variable domain, with the rest looked up from reference TRBV28 and TRBJ1-6, is DVKVTQSSRYLVKRTGEKVFLECVQDMDHENMFWYRQDPGLGLRLIYFSYDVKMKEKGDIPEGYSVSREKKERFSLILESASTNQTSMYLCASSRQGGNSPLHFGNGTRLTVT.

The genes are TRBV4-3 and TRBJ1-3; 8 nucleotides match TRBD1. This CDR3 contains 16 residues. With V trimmed by 3 bases and J by 3 bases, 7 bases remained unmatched. CDR1 and CDR2 from the germline V gene are LGHNA and YSLEER. CDR3 coding DNA: TGCGCCAGCAGCCAGAAACAGGGGGTGTATGGAAACACCATATATTTT. Amino acid sequence: CASSQKQGVYGNTIYF.

This clone was observed a single time. The V gene is TRBV28, the J gene TRBJ1-6, with TRBD1 matching 9 bases. The germline gives CDR1 MDHEN, CDR2 SYDVKM. This CDR3 has 13 amino acids. J gave up 10 bases and V 8 bases, and 6 bases lay outside the gene matches. CDR3 sequence (DNA): TGTGCCAGCCGGGACAGGGAGAGCTCACCCCTCCACTTT. This sequence encodes CASRDRESSPLHF.

This clone was recorded only once. The gene calls are TRBV7-8 and TRBJ1-1; D not certain. V lost 5 bases and J lost 7, with 11 bases in between. The CDR3 extends over 12 amino acids. Germline CDR1 is SGHVS and CDR2 is FQNEAQ. DNA for the CDR3: TGTGCCAGCAGCCTCGGGAACTTTGAAGCTTTCTTT. Amino acid sequence: CASSLGNFEAFF.

CDR3 loop: CASSRRLVTHNEQFF. CDR3 DNA: TGTGCCAGCAGCCGGCGACTAGTAACTCACAATGAGCAGTTCTTC. The chain is built from TRBV7-9 and TRBJ2-1; TRBD2 might be the D (6 bases). Germline CDR1 SEHNR, CDR2 FQNEAQ (reference sequence). Trimming took off 5 bases at V and 5 bases at J, with 16 bases between the two ends. The CDR3 totals 15 residues.

The V call is TRBV9, the J call TRBJ2-7; TRBD2 is a possible D gene (5 bases). Deletions cut 4 bases from V and 0 bases from J, with 14 bases between. Germline V CDR1 and CDR2: SGDLS, YYNGEE. The CDR3 is 15 residues long. CDR3: CASSTHSAPSYEQYF. CDR3 sequence (DNA): TGTGCCAGCAGCACCCATAGCGCTCCCTCCTACGAGCAGTACTTC.

The CDR3 DNA reads as TGTGCCAGCAGCCAAGAGGTCGGGAGGGCCGGGGATACGCAGTATTTT. Translation gives CASSQEVGRAGDTQYF. The rearrangement uses TRBV14 and TRBJ2-3; 8 bases are a match to TRBD2. The CDR3 is made up of 16 amino acids. The V gene's germline CDR1 is SGHDN and CDR2 FVKESK. J lost 6 bases, V lost 0 bases, and 8 bases had no gene match.

V usage is TRBV5-8 and J usage is TRBJ1-4; unclear D gene. The CDR3 consists of 16 residues. Germline loops: CDR1 SGHTS, CDR2 YDEGEE. Deletions cut 0 bases from V and 7 bases from J, with 16 bases between. CDR3 residues: CASSLARRLDSEKLFF. DNA of the CDR3: TGTGCCAGCAGCTTGGCCCGTCGACTAGATAGTGAAAAACTGTTTTTT.

In this sample, this clone turned up once. The chain has TRBV6-4 and TRBJ2-3, with 10 bases lining up with TRBD1. V lost 6 bases to trimming and J lost 3 bases; unmatched junction nucleotides: 6. The germline V gene encodes CDR1 MRHNA and CDR2 SNTAGT. The CDR3 covers 15 residues. DNA of the CDR3: TGTGCCAGCAGCGTCCGACAGGGGGCTACAGATACGCAGTATTTT. Translating it yields CASSVRQGATDTQYF.

This clone was counted only a few times. The chain recombines TRBV7-2 with TRBJ2-2; 9 nucleotides line up with TRBD1. J was trimmed by 4 bases and V by 5 bases; bases with no gene match: 5. Germline assignment: CDR1 SGHTA and CDR2 FQGNSA. The length of the CDR3 is 15 residues. CDR3 loop: CASSIRQGGTGELFF. For the CDR3, the DNA is TGTGCCAGCAGCATCCGACAGGGGGGCACCGGGGAGCTGTTTTTT. The full variable domain, completed using reference TRBV7-2 and TRBJ2-2, is GAGVSQSPSNKVTEKGKDVELRCDPISGHTALYWYRQSLGQGLEFLIYFQGNSAPDKSGLPSDRFSAERTGGSVSTLTIQRTQQEDSAVYLCASSIRQGGTGELFFGEGSRLTVL.

The rearrangement links TRBV6-2 or TRBV6-3 to TRBJ2-5; 9 positions match TRBD2. The CDR3 is 16 amino acids. Germline assignment: CDR1 MNHEY and CDR2 SVGEGT. The V gene end was trimmed by 0 bases and the J gene end by 9 bases; junction bases not matched to a gene: 11. The CDR3 sequence: CASSYSTSGPMEAQYF. CDR3 in DNA: TGTGCCAGCAGTTACTCGACTAGCGGCCCCATGGAGGCCCAGTACTTC.

This rearrangement joins TRBV4-1 to TRBJ1-3; D is unresolved. With 2 bases removed from V and 4 bases from J, the gap between germline ends came to 6 bases. The CDR3 is 13 residues long. Germline-derived CDR1 and CDR2 are MGHRA and YSYEKL. DNA of the CDR3: TGCGCCAGCAGCCAATCGGGAGGAAACACCATATATTTT. Translated: CASSQSGGNTIYF.

This chain uses TRBV30 with TRBJ1-5; D uncertain. The V gene's germline CDR1 is GTSNPN and CDR2 SVGIG (reference sequence). Trimming removed 2 bases at V and 5 bases at J, with 13 bases between. The length of the CDR3 is 14 residues. CDR3 sequence (DNA): TGTGCCTGGAGTTCCCTCCGGGGAGATCAGCCCCAGCATTTT. It is translated as CAWSSLRGDQPQHF. The full variable domain, rest sourced from reference TRBV30 and TRBJ1-5, is SQTIHQWPATLVQPVGSPLSLECTVEGTSNPNLYWYRQAAGRGLQLLFYSVGIGQISSEVPQNLSASRPQDRQFILSSKKLLLSDSGFYLCAWSSLRGDQPQHFGDGTRLSIL.

This clone showed up just once. CDR3 bases: TGTGCCAGCAGTGCGATCGACAGGGAGGACTATGGCTACACCTTC. This translates into CASSAIDREDYGYTF. The V call is TRBV27, the J call TRBJ1-2; 7 bases are shared with TRBD1. In germline, CDR1 is MNHEY, CDR2 SMNVEV (reference sequence). There are 15 residues in the CDR3. V was clipped by 5 bases and J by 3 bases; unmatched bases: 9.

J is TRBJ1-6 and V is TRBV7-2; D is possibly TRBD1 (5 bases). Trimming removed 5 bases at V and 7 bases at J, with 15 bases between. This CDR3 has 15 residues. CDR1 is SGHTA and CDR2 is FQGNSA in the germline V gene. The CDR3 loop is CASSLVDGGNSPLHF. The DNA of the CDR3 is TGTGCCAGCAGCCTAGTCGACGGGGGGAATTCACCCCTCCACTTT.

The V and J genes are TRBV7-9 and TRBJ2-7; D perhaps matches TRBD1 (5 bases). V gave up 1 base and J gave up 1 base, with 8 bases separating them. CDR1 SEHNR and CDR2 FQNEAQ come from the germline V gene (reference sequence). The CDR3 runs 14 residues. CDR3 amino acids: CASSLGAGSYEQYF. DNA for the CDR3: TGTGCCAGCAGCTTAGGTGCAGGGTCCTACGAGCAGTACTTC.

The chain carries TRBV10-3 and TRBJ2-1, with 10 bases identical to TRBD2. This CDR3 region has 13 residues. After removal of 10 bases from V and 6 bases from J, the junction contained 6 bases not matched to a gene. Germline CDR1 is ENHRY and CDR2 is SYGVKD. The CDR3 loop is CATGLAATNEQFF. In DNA, the CDR3 is TGTGCCACCGGACTAGCGGCCACCAATGAGCAGTTCTTC.

V is TRBV6-5 and J is TRBJ2-7, with D uncertain. Trimming shortened V by 5 bases and J by 3 bases, and 8 bases separated the two germline ends. This CDR3 is built from 12 residues. CDR1 and CDR2 (germline): MNHEY, SVGAGI. The CDR3 nucleotides read TGTGCCAGCAGTACGAGTAACTACGAGCAGTACTTC. Its translation: CASSTSNYEQYF.

The rearrangement links TRBV4-1 to TRBJ1-5, with unresolved D. The CDR3 sequence is 14 residues long. CDR1 and CDR2 from the germline V gene are MGHRA and YSYEKL. V was trimmed by 0 bases and J by 9 bases, leaving 12 bases between them. This chain's CDR3 is CASSQDLGLLPQHF. The CDR3 coding sequence is TGCGCCAGCAGCCAAGATCTGGGCCTCCTGCCCCAGCATTTT.